This TCR beta chain was identified during a study of identical twins. TCRdb independently ran MiXCR on the 5' RACE reads; one entry per CDR3 protein. Of under 350,000 distinct CDR3 sequences in the sample, less than 9.5% were seen once. This clonotype was observed a few times. What it recognizes is unknown. V lost 4 bases and J lost 1; bases outside the gene matches: 4. Germline V gene sequence: CDR1 MNHNS, CDR2 SASEGT. This CDR3 is 15 amino acids long. The study, taken as a whole, reports: There was more out-of-frame TCR alpha sharing in monozygotic twins than models estimated.

The same specimen was also included in a second study, on yellow fever vaccine responses in identical twins.

The chain is built from TRBV6-1 and TRBJ2-1; TRBD1 matches at 7 bases. The origin of this receptor is a woman aged 18 to 35 in good health. Sequencing was performed on CD8+ T cells sorted from blood. The CDR3 protein is CASSAGTESYNEQFF. The CDR3, as DNA: TGTGCCAGCAGTGCCGGGACAGAATCCTACAATGAGCAGTTCTTC.